This TCR beta chain is drawn from a study of esophageal squamous cell carcinoma tumors (dated by TCRdb to about 2021). In the study overall: Patients were split into immuno relation high and low groups by principal component analysis with K-means clustering of immunohistochemical T-cell and checkpoint marker values. Across the roughly ten cases, around 1,600,000 TCRalpha and around 1,300,000 TCRbeta total reads were obtained, of which approximately 33,000 and 36,000 were unique. The study was designed to assess TCR repertoire diversity and shared TCR repertoires of T cells within the tumor environment of esophageal squamous cell carcinoma. TCR sequencing was performed on 10 or so patients, consisting of five randomly selected high immuno relation cases and five background-matched low immuno relation cases. The wider cohort comprised approximately 53 surgically treated esophageal squamous cell carcinoma patients in Japan, with about 20 high and 30 or so low immuno relation cases.

The library came from 5' RACE. A PCR using KAPA HiFi with TCRalpha or TCRbeta constant-region primers and a P20EA primer was followed by a nested second PCR with CA2 or CB2. TCR genes were amplified by unbiased adaptor ligation RT-PCR, with reverse transcription by Superscript III and a polyT18-containing BSL-18E primer. Following second-strand synthesis and blunting, the P10EA/P20EA adaptor was ligated to the 5' end of the cDNA, and NotI digestion was then performed. For both the first and second PCRs, approximately 22 cycles of 98 degrees C for 20 s, 65 degrees C for 30 s and 72 degrees C for 1 min were run. The Nextera XT Index kit v2 Set A was used to index the amplicons, which were then pooled in equimolar amounts and quantified with a Qubit 2.0 Fluorometer. For sequencing, the Illumina MiSeq platform generated 2x300 bp paired-end reads. The paper's processing steps were these. Repertoire Genesis software ver.1.0 assigned each read to V and J genes according to the highest identity with IMGT reference sequences. CDR3 was defined from Cys104 to Phe118 plus Gly119 and translated, and unique sequence reads were defined by distinct V, J and CDR3 amino acids. Shared V|J combinations were selected as significant in both a Fisher's exact test in edgeR and a Mann Whitney U test. Repertoire dissimilarity index was computed with the R rdi package after removing singletons and bootstrapping 500 repertoire combinations. TCRdb itself trimmed the public reads at Q25 with fastp, ran MiXCR and retained productive beta chains. Rows matching on CDR3 protein sequence are summarized as one entry with the most common DNA and genes. These V and J calls rely on TCRdb rather than the paper's analysis. The sample table holds roughly 5,300 distinct CDR3 sequences, of which approximately 23% were seen once. The ten largest clonotypes hold around 32% of the sample.

What the research found in general, with its limitations: The high and low immuno relation groups did not differ in total TCR repertoire counts, but the high immuno relation group had more significant repertoire counts. Shared V|J recombination candidates may have been selected by chance because variation in the TCRalphabeta repertoire was large. A single dominant TCRalpha VJ recombination with apparently reduced TCRalpha diversity was observed in about 30% of the 10 cases. Because TCRalpha and TCRbeta chains were sequenced separately, chain pairing and recognized antigens remained unknown. Under 30 TRAV|TRAJ and some 23 TRBV|TRBJ combinations, including TRAV13-1|TRAJ22 and TRBV7-9|TRBJ2-7, appeared to be shared among high immuno relation cases. Only a few cases were included in the TCR repertoire analysis, and no investigation at the CDR3 clonotype level was carried out.

Trimming leaves V shorter by 2 bases and J shorter by 5 bases, with the junction holding 7 bases beyond the gene matches. Including cysteine and phenylalanine, the CDR3 has 15 amino acids. Of all the DNA, just the CDR3 is kept, 45 bases in frame from base 1. Based on the germline V gene, the CDR1 and CDR2 sequences are SGHDT and YYEEEE. Enrollment excluded patients who had received neoadjuvant chemotherapy or who had no clinical information. The TCR-sequenced cases shown were male, and subtotal esophagectomy with 2- or 3-field lymphadenectomy was performed in the TCR-sequenced cases shown. No T-cell sorting was done; instead, RNA was pulled from bulk tumor tissue sections using a Qiagen AllPrep kit. Small sections of surgically resected tumor tissue were kept in RNAlater reagent at -80 degrees C until RNA was extracted. By how much of the sample it makes up, this clonotype is medium-sized (0.01 to 0.1%). Its target antigen remains unknown. Within one base of it there is no much larger clone, and no base qualities were kept.

Sequences were obtained from tumor tissue. The TCR originated in a man aged 45-85 years with esophageal squamous cell carcinoma. The sequence is built from TRBV5-6 and TRBJ2-5; TRBD1 fits 9 bases in the junction. Here is the DNA: TGTGCCAGCAGCTTTCGGGACAGGGTACAGGAGACCCAGTACTTC. This yields the protein CASSFRDRVQETQYF. This CDR3, with the reference TRBV5-6 and TRBJ2-5 proteins standing in past its ends, gives the full variable domain DAGVTQSPTHLIKTRGQQVTLRCSPKSGHDTVSWYQQALGQGPQFIFQYYEEEERQRGNFPDRFSGHQFPNYSSELNVNALLLGDSALYLCASSFRDRVQETQYFGPGTRLLVL.